The rows below give T cell receptor beta chains drawn from one sample of a study of blood T cells in healthy people across ages. TCRdb re-derived calls from the 5' RACE reads in MiXCR, one entry per CDR3 protein. Among about 560,000 distinct CDR3 sequences listed, about 27% were seen once. These same data were also listed under a study on T cells of mothers and their children.

Input material: blood. The source of these receptors is a boy aged 2-9 years in good health. Both conserved end residues are part of each CDR3. The D gene is left open where the match is weak. Rows may omit the clone size; those that give it use once, few, many or a size class.

d_call	clone_size	v_call	j_call	cdr3_nt	cdr3_aa
TRBD1	-	TRBV20-1	TRBJ2-3	TGCAGTGCTACTAACTCCGGGACAGGGGACCATGACGATACGCAGTATTTT	CSATNSGTGDHDDTQYF
-	few	TRBV15	TRBJ2-2	TGTGCCACCAGCAGAGATAAGGTGAAGCGTGGCGGGGAGCTGTTTTTT	CATSRDKVKRGGELFF
TRBD1	few	TRBV6-5	TRBJ2-1	TGTGCCAGCAGTCTCGGGGGACAGGGGTTCAATGAGCAGTTCTTC	CASSLGGQGFNEQFF
-	-	TRBV6-2/TRBV6-3	TRBJ2-3	TGTGCCAGCAGTTACACGGGAGTCACAGATACGCAGTATTTT	CASSYTGVTDTQYF
-	-	TRBV20-1	TRBJ2-3	TGCAGTGCCCGCCCGGCCGGCGATACGCAGTATTTT	CSARPAGDTQYF
-	many	TRBV6-6	TRBJ2-7	TGTGCCAGCAGTTACAGGGTTTACGAGCAGTACTTC	CASSYRVYEQYF
-	few	TRBV15	TRBJ2-5	TGTGCCACCAGCGGAGATGGGGCAGACCAAGAGACCCAGTACTTC	CATSGDGADQETQYF
-	few	TRBV14	TRBJ2-1	TGTGCCAGCAAACCTAGTGGGAGGCCCATGATATGGAATGAGCAGTTCTTC	CASKPSGRPMIWNEQFF
-	-	TRBV20-1	TRBJ2-4	TGCAGTGCTAGACAGGGAAAGGGAGTCGTCAAAAACATTCAGTACTTC	CSARQGKGVVKNIQYF
-	few	TRBV27	TRBJ1-1	TGTGCCAGCAGTTTAAGGGTTTGGGCAGAGGGGAACACTGAAGCTTTCTTT	CASSLRVWAEGNTEAFF
-	few	TRBV5-1	TRBJ2-3	TGCGCCAGCAGCTTGGAGGGTACAGGGTTGGGTGCAGATACGCAGTATTTT	CASSLEGTGLGADTQYF
TRBD2	few	TRBV20-1	TRBJ2-1	TGCAGTGCAAGGAGAGGCGGGGGGCCCGTTCTTTACAATGAGCAGTTCTTC	CSARRGGGPVLYNEQFF
TRBD1	-	TRBV24-1	TRBJ2-1	TGTGCCAAAGGGACAGAAAACAATGAGCAGTTCTTC	CAKGTENNEQFF
-	-	TRBV29-1	TRBJ2-3	TGCAGCGTTGAAGACAGGACTAGCACAGATACGCAGTATTTT	CSVEDRTSTDTQYF
-	-	TRBV7-2	TRBJ2-7	TGTGCCAGCAGCTTATACAGAACCGAGCAGTACTTC	CASSLYRTEQYF
TRBD2	-	TRBV12-5	TRBJ2-5	TGTGCTAGTGCCTTCACTAGCGGGGAAGAGACCCAGTACTTC	CASAFTSGEETQYF
TRBD1	few	TRBV28	TRBJ2-5	TGTGCCAGCAGTTCGCTTTCAAGGGGGCGGGAGACCCAGTACTTC	CASSSLSRGRETQYF
-	few	TRBV12-3/TRBV12-4	TRBJ1-3	TGTGCCAGCAGCTACGGGAGGGCCCACGCACTCTCTGGAAACACCATATATTTT	CASSYGRAHALSGNTIYF
TRBD2	few	TRBV4-2	TRBJ2-7	TGTGCCAGCAGCCAAGCTAGCGGGGGGGCCTACGAGCAGTACTTC	CASSQASGGAYEQYF
-	-	TRBV7-7	TRBJ2-7	TGTGCTAGCAGCTTAGTTGGCCTCGGGGGTATTGGAGAGCAGTACTTC	CASSLVGLGGIGEQYF
-	-	TRBV27	TRBJ2-2	TGTGCCAGCAGTTTATCGAAGACTAGGGCCACCGGGGAGCTGTTTTTT	CASSLSKTRATGELFF
TRBD2	few	TRBV4-2	TRBJ2-1	TGTGCCAGCAGCCAAGAGAAAGGCCCGGTGCGGCGGGGGGGCAATGAGCAGTTCTTC	CASSQEKGPVRRGGNEQFF
-	-	TRBV3-1	TRBJ2-5	TGTGCCAGCGGTCTCTCCCGGAGCGAGACCCAGTACTTC	CASGLSRSETQYF
-	many	TRBV6-4	TRBJ2-2	TGTGCCAGCAGTGCAGGGAGCACCGGGGAGCTGTTTTTT	CASSAGSTGELFF
TRBD1	few	TRBV18	TRBJ2-6	TGTGCCACCTCCGGGACAGGTACTGGGGCCAACGTCCTGACTTTC	CATSGTGTGANVLTF
-	-	TRBV9	TRBJ2-7	TGTGCCAGCAGCGTAGGAAAGGCAGGACTCTACGAGCAGTACTTC	CASSVGKAGLYEQYF
TRBD2	-	TRBV5-1	TRBJ2-1	TGCGCCAGCAGCTTGGTAGGTAGCGGGCTCGCCAATGAGCAGTTCTTC	CASSLVGSGLANEQFF
-	-	TRBV5-1	TRBJ1-1	TGCGCCAGCAGCTTTTCCCGAATGCGGGCGCACACTGAAGCTTTCTTT	CASSFSRMRAHTEAFF
-	few	TRBV27	TRBJ2-5	TGTGCCAGCAGTTTATCGGGGAGCGGACGGGAGACCCAGTACTTC	CASSLSGSGRETQYF
-	-	TRBV2	TRBJ2-7	TGTGCCAGCAGTGACACGTATTCGGGGGACCCCTACGAGCAGTACTTC	CASSDTYSGDPYEQYF
TRBD2	few	TRBV6-5	TRBJ2-2	TGTGCCAGCAGTTACTTCGGGACTAGCTTGAACACCGGGGAGCTGTTTTTT	CASSYFGTSLNTGELFF
TRBD2	-	TRBV19	TRBJ2-3	TGTGCCAGTAGTCCACCGTGGAAGCGGGAGTACACAGATACGCAGTATTTT	CASSPPWKREYTDTQYF
TRBD1	-	TRBV20-1	TRBJ1-5	TGCAGTGCTAGAGATCATGGGACCGGGACAGGGCCTTATAGCAATCAGCCCCAGCATTTT	CSARDHGTGTGPYSNQPQHF
-	-	TRBV2	TRBJ2-7	TGTGCCAGCAGTGAAAAGGGCTACGAGCAGTACTTC	CASSEKGYEQYF
TRBD1	few	TRBV6-6	TRBJ1-5	TGTGCCAGCGTTGGGGGACAGGGAGGGGGCAATCAGCCCCAGCATTTT	CASVGGQGGGNQPQHF
TRBD2	few	TRBV20-1	TRBJ2-1	TGCAGTGCTAGCCTAACTAGCGGGGGGGTCTCCTACAATGAGCAGTTCTTC	CSASLTSGGVSYNEQFF
TRBD2	-	TRBV10-3	TRBJ2-1	TGTGCCATCAGTGAAGGACGACTAGCGGGAGCCGGACCTTCCTACAATGAGCAGTTCTTC	CAISEGRLAGAGPSYNEQFF
-	-	TRBV7-9	TRBJ1-1	TGTGCCAGCAGCTTACACACTCCGGGCACTGAAGCTTTCTTT	CASSLHTPGTEAFF
TRBD2	few	TRBV15	TRBJ2-7	TGTGCCACCAGCAAAGGGACTAGCGGGAGGGCCGGAGGAAACTACGAGCAGTACTTC	CATSKGTSGRAGGNYEQYF
-	-	TRBV6-5	TRBJ1-3	TGTGCCAGCAGTTACAACGGGCAGGGAAACACCATATATTTT	CASSYNGQGNTIYF
TRBD1	few	TRBV7-8	TRBJ2-5	TGTGCCAGCAGGCCAATTTCCGCGACAGGGATCCAAGAGACCCAGTACTTC	CASRPISATGIQETQYF
-	-	TRBV24-1	TRBJ1-2	TGTGCCACCAGTGGTCGGTCACGAAACTATGGCTACACCTTC	CATSGRSRNYGYTF
-	-	TRBV12-3/TRBV12-4	TRBJ2-7	TGTGCCAGCAGTCTACGAGGGGGGGTAGTGTCCTACGAGCAGTACTTC	CASSLRGGVVSYEQYF
-	-	TRBV5-1	TRBJ1-1	TGCGCCAGCAGCTTGCCCTCCGGGAACATGAACACTGAAGCTTTCTTT	CASSLPSGNMNTEAFF
-	-	TRBV18	TRBJ2-7	TGTGCCAGCTCACCGACCGGGACCTCCTACGAGCAGTACTTC	CASSPTGTSYEQYF
TRBD1	few	TRBV6-2/TRBV6-3	TRBJ2-7	TGTGCCAGCAAACCGGGACAGAACTATTACGAGCAGTACTTC	CASKPGQNYYEQYF
-	-	TRBV4-1	TRBJ2-1	TGCGCCAGCAGCCAAGATCGCGGTAGCGGAGAGCAGCAGTTCTTC	CASSQDRGSGEQQFF
TRBD1	once	TRBV10-3	TRBJ1-1	TGTGCCATCAGTGAGCCCGGGACAGGGAGGTGGCTGAACACTGAAGCTTTCTTT	CAISEPGTGRWLNTEAFF
-	-	TRBV4-3	TRBJ1-2	TGCGCCAGCAGCCAGGTAGCAGGCGCAGCTAACTATGGCTACACCTTC	CASSQVAGAANYGYTF
-	-	TRBV30	TRBJ2-7	TGTGCCTGGAGTGTATTGGAACAGTCCGAGCAGTACTTC	CAWSVLEQSEQYF
TRBD2	-	TRBV20-1	TRBJ2-5	TGCAGTGCTAGGAGGGCTAGCGGGGGAGTCGAAGAGACCCAGTACTTC	CSARRASGGVEETQYF
-	few	TRBV3-1	TRBJ1-2	TGTGCCAGCCGACAGAGTAACTATGGCTACACCTTC	CASRQSNYGYTF
-	-	TRBV12-5	TRBJ2-2	TGTGCTAGTGTAGGGCCGAACACCGGGGAGCTGTTTTTT	CASVGPNTGELFF
TRBD1	many	TRBV7-2	TRBJ2-5	TGTGCCAGCAGCCCGCAGGGGGTATTGAAGACCCAGTACTTC	CASSPQGVLKTQYF
TRBD2	-	TRBV12-3/TRBV12-4	TRBJ2-1	TGTGCCAGCTCCTTCCGGCCTAACGCGGGAGGGCAGGGCGATGAGCAGTTCTTC	CASSFRPNAGGQGDEQFF